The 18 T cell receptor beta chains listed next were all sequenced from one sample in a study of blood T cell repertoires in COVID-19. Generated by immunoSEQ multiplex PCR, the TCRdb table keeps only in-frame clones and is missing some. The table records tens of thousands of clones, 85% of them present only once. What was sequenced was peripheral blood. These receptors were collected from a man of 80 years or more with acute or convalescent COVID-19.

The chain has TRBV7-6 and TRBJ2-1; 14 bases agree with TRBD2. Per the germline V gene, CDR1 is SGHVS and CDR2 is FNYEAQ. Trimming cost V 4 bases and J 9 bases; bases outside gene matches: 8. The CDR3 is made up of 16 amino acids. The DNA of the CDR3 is TGTGCCAGCAGCTCGGAAGGGACTAGCGGGAGCCTTGAGCAGTTCTTC. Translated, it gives CASSSEGTSGSLEQFF.

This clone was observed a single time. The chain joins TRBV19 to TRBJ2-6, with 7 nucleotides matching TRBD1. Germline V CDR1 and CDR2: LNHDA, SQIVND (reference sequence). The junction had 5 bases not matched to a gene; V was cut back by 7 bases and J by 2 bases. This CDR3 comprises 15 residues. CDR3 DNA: TGTGCCAGTACACTTACAGGGGCTGGGGCCAACGTCCTGACTTTC. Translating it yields CASTLTGAGANVLTF.

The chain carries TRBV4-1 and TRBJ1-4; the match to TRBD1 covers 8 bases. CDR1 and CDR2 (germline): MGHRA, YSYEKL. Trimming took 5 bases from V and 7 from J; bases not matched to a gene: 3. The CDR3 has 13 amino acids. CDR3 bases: TGCGCCAGCAGCAAAACAGGGGGTGAAAAACTGTTTTTT. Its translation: CASSKTGGEKLFF.

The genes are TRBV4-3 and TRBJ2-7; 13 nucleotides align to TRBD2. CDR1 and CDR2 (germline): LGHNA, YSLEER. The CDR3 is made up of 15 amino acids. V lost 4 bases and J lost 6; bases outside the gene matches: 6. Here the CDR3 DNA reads TGCGCCAGCAGCCCCGGACTAGCGGGAGCAAGCGAGCAGTACTTC. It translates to CASSPGLAGASEQYF.

CDR3 bases: TGTGCCAGCAGTTTAGAGTGGAGGGAAGCTTTCTTT. Translated, it gives CASSLEWREAFF. The chain couples TRBV12-3 or TRBV12-4 to TRBJ1-1; D is unclear. V was shortened by 1 base and J by 8 bases, with 8 bases between the two germline ends. This CDR3 contains 12 residues.

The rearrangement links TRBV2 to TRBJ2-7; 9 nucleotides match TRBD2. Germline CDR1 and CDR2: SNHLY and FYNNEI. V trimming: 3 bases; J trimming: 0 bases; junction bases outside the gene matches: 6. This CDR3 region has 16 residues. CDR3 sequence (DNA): TGTGCCAGCAGTGATCGGGGACTAGCTCCCTCCTACGAGCAGTACTTC. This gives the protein CASSDRGLAPSYEQYF.

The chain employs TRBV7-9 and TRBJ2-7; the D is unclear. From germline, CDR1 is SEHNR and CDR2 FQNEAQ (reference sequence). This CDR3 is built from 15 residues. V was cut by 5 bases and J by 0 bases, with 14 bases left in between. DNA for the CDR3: TGTGCCAGCAGCCATCCCGGGTTAAGCTCCTACGAGCAGTACTTC. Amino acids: CASSHPGLSSYEQYF.

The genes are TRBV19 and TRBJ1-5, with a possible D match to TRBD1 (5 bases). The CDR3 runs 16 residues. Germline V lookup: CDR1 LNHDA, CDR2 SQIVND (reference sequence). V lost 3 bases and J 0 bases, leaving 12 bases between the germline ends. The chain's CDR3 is CASSIPGGVSNQPQHF. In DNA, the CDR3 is TGTGCCAGTAGTATCCCCGGAGGGGTTAGCAATCAGCCCCAGCATTTT.

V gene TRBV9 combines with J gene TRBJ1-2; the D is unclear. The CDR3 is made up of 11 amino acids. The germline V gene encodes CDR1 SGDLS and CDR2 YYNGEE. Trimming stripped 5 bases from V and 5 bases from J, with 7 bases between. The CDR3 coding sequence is TGTGCCAGCAGGGGGAGGTATGGCTACACCTTC. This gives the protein CASRGRYGYTF.

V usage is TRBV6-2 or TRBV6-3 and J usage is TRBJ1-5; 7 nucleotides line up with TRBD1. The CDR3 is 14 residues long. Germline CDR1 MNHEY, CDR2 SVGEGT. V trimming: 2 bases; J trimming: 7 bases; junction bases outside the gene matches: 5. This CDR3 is CASSYRSGGQPQHF. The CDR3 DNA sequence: TGTGCCAGCAGTTACCGGTCAGGGGGACAGCCCCAGCATTTT.

CDR3 residues: CASSLNRGNTEAFF. CDR3 in DNA: TGTGCCAGCAGCCTAAACAGGGGGAACACTGAAGCTTTCTTT. The chain employs TRBV6-2 or TRBV6-3 and TRBJ1-1; 7 bases match TRBD1. CDR1 is MNHEY and CDR2 is SVGEGT in the germline V gene. The CDR3 sequence is 14 residues long. The V and J ends lost 6 bases and 1 base, in that order; junction bases with no gene match: 5.

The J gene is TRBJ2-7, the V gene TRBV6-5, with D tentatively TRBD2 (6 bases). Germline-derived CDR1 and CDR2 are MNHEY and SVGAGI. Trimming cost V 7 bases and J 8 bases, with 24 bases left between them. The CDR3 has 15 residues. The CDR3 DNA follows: TGTGCCAGCAAACTACGGAGGGATCCTGTGGTACAGCAGTACTTC. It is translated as CASKLRRDPVVQQYF.

Written as DNA, the CDR3 is TGTGCCAGCAGCCGAGATCAGCGGGGCGGGTCCTACGAGCAGTACTTC. Translation: CASSRDQRGGSYEQYF. The chain recombines TRBV3-1 (or the pseudogene TRBV3-2) with TRBJ2-7; 7 nucleotides align to TRBD2. The ends lost 4 bases at V and 1 base at J; junction bases unmatched: 10. Germline CDR1 reads LGHDT; CDR2 reads YNNKEL (reference sequence). CDR3 length equals 16 residues.

Here the CDR3 reads CASSLAFGQGGEQFF. DNA of the CDR3: TGCGCCAGCAGCTTGGCTTTCGGACAGGGTGGTGAGCAGTTCTTC. The J gene is TRBJ2-1, the V gene TRBV5-1; 8 nucleotides agree with TRBD1. J gave up 9 bases and V 0 bases, and 8 bases lay outside the gene matches. The germline V gene encodes CDR1 SGHRS and CDR2 YFSETQ. The CDR3 covers 15 residues.

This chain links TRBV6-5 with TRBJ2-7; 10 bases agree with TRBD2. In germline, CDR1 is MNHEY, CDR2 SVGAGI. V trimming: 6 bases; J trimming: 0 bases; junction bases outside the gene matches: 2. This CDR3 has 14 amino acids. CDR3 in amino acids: CASSLAGVSYEQYF. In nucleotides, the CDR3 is TGTGCCAGCAGCCTAGCGGGGGTCTCCTACGAGCAGTACTTC.

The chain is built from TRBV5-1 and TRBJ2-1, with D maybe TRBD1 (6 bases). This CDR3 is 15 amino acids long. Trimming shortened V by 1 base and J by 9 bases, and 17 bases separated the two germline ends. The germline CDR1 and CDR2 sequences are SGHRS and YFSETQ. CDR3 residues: CASSLLPQGSGEQFF. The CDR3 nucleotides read TGCGCCAGCAGCTTGCTACCACAGGGCTCGGGTGAGCAGTTCTTC. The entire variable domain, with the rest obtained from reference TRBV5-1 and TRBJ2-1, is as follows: KAGVTQTPRYLIKTRGQQVTLSCSPISGHRSVSWYQQTPGQGLQFLFEYFSETQRNKGNFPGRFSGRQFSNSRSEMNVSTLELGDSALYLCASSLLPQGSGEQFFGPGTRLTVL.

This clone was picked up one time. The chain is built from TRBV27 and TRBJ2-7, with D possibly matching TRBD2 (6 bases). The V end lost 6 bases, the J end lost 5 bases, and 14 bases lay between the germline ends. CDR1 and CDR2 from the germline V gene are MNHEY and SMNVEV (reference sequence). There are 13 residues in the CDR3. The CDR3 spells CASRNLGGNEQYF. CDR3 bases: TGTGCCAGCAGGAACCTGGGGGGAAACGAGCAGTACTTC.

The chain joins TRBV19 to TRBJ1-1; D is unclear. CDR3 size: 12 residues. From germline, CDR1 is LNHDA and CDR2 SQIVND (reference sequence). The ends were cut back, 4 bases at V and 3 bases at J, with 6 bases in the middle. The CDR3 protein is CASSTYYTEAFF. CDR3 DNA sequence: TGTGCCAGTAGTACTTACTACACTGAAGCTTTCTTT.